This passage covers 11 T cell receptor beta chains from one sample sequenced in a study of blood T cells in healthy people across ages. The authors ran a second PCR of 7 to 11 cycles using a sample-barcoded 5' primer and a J-beta primer mix. TCRdb called the 5' RACE reads again in MiXCR, with one record for every CDR3 protein. This sample has around 990,000 distinct CDR3 sequences; approximately 26% occur once, and the top ten carry less than 0.75%. These data were likewise used in another study, on T cells of mothers and their children.

Sample: blood. The receptors shown here come from a girl aged 2 to 9 in good health.

The chain links TRBV7-2 to TRBJ1-2, with D perhaps TRBD1 (5 bases). CDR3 length: 13 amino acids. Germline CDR1 is SGHTA and CDR2 is FQGNSA. V lost 2 bases and J 6 bases, leaving 10 bases between the germline ends. The CDR3 nucleotides are TGTGCCAGCAGCTTACCAGGGATGAATGGCTACACCTTC. Translating it yields CASSLPGMNGYTF.

The chain carries TRBV28 and TRBJ1-6; D is possibly TRBD1 (5 bases). Trimming cost V 5 bases and J 7 bases, with 15 bases left between them. Germline V CDR1 and CDR2: MDHEN, SYDVKM. CDR3 length: 15 residues. The CDR3 region has the DNA TGTGCCAGCAGTCCCCGGGGACGGTCCAATTCACCCCTCCACTTT. This sequence encodes CASSPRGRSNSPLHF.

V and J are TRBV27 and TRBJ2-5; D perhaps matches TRBD1 (5 bases). The J call may be faulty, since TRBJ2-7 better matches the DNA end. Germline assignment: CDR1 MNHEY and CDR2 SMNVEV (reference sequence). The CDR3 is 13 amino acids. The CDR3, as DNA: TGTGCCAGCAGTTTCTTTCAGGGCTACGAGCAGTACTTC. This sequence encodes CASSFFQGYEQYF.

This clonotype showed up just a few times. The chain links TRBV24-1 to TRBJ1-1; tentatively, D is TRBD1 (6 bases). This CDR3 has 12 amino acids. Germline V gene sequence: CDR1 KGHDR, CDR2 SFDVKD. V shed 7 bases and J shed 7 bases, with 12 bases lying between them. In nucleotides, the CDR3 is TGTGCCACCAGGGACAGCCGATTTGAAGCTTTCTTT. It translates to CATRDSRFEAFF.

A few counts support this clonotype. V usage is TRBV20-1 and J usage is TRBJ2-1; TRBD1 might be the D (5 bases). Deletions cut 0 bases from V and 7 bases from J, with 19 bases between. The germline V gene has CDR1 DFQATT and CDR2 SNEGSKA (reference sequence). The CDR3 is made up of 16 amino acids. The chain's CDR3 is CSARDQEGAEMNEQFF. DNA for the CDR3: TGCAGTGCTAGAGATCAAGAAGGGGCCGAAATGAATGAGCAGTTCTTC.

The chain combines TRBV7-2 with TRBJ1-1; TRBD1 is a possible D gene (5 bases). The V end lost 5 bases, the J end lost 4 bases, and 17 bases lay between the germline ends. CDR1 and CDR2 from the germline V gene are SGHTA and FQGNSA. The CDR3 totals 15 residues. This chain's CDR3 is CASSIRRFGATEAFF. CDR3 in DNA: TGTGCCAGCAGCATCCGACGGTTTGGGGCCACTGAAGCTTTCTTT.

The J gene is TRBJ2-7, the V gene TRBV20-1; 7 nucleotides agree with TRBD1. V gave up 6 bases and J gave up 6 bases; unmatched junction bases: 11. This CDR3 spans 13 amino acids. The germline CDR1 and CDR2 sequences are DFQATT and SNEGSKA (reference sequence). Here the CDR3 DNA reads TGCAGTGCCTCCATCGTGGGACAGCTCGAGCAGTACTTC. Amino acid sequence: CSASIVGQLEQYF.

This clonotype was seen only a few times. The rearrangement uses TRBV12-3 or TRBV12-4 and TRBJ1-5; TRBD1 is a possible D gene (6 bases). The ends were cut back, 3 bases at V and 7 bases at J, with 10 bases in the middle. This CDR3 is built from 13 residues. The CDR3 DNA follows: TGTGCCAGCAGTTTTATAGGGGGACAGCCCCAGCATTTT. Translation: CASSFIGGQPQHF.

The genes are TRBV4-1 and TRBJ2-2, with 8 bases matching TRBD2. Germline values: CDR1 MGHRA, CDR2 YSYEKL. V shed 1 base and J 4 bases; nucleotides not matched to a gene: 5. The CDR3 totals 16 residues. The CDR3 DNA follows: TGCGCCAGCAGCCAAGTTAGCGGGACGTTCACCGGGGAGCTGTTTTTT. Its translation: CASSQVSGTFTGELFF.

The table lists this clonotype with a few counts. The chain recombines TRBV20-1 with TRBJ2-5; 11 bases align to TRBD1. The DNA matches TRBJ2-7 better at its end, which makes the J call doubtful. The CDR3 consists of 13 residues. In germline, CDR1 is DFQATT, CDR2 SNEGSKA (reference sequence). In DNA, the CDR3 is TGCAGTGCTAGGGGGACAGGGGGCTACGAGCAGTACTTC. Translation: CSARGTGGYEQYF.

The chain combines TRBV12-3 or TRBV12-4 with TRBJ1-2; a weak D match, TRBD1 (6 bases). This CDR3 contains 15 residues. The V and J ends lost 7 bases and 4 bases respectively, with 19 bases between them. The CDR3 DNA is TGTGCCAGCACCCCAGCGGACAGCCATACCTATGGCTACACCTTC. Encoded protein: CASTPADSHTYGYTF.